This T cell receptor beta chain was identified during a study of patients and donors after allogeneic stem cell transplantation. Via MiXCR, TCRdb re-called the RT-PCR reads, giving one row per CDR3 protein. The table records about 87,000 distinct CDR3 sequences, less than 5% of them present only once. The CDR3 contains 18 residues. V was clipped by 2 bases and J by 4 bases; unmatched bases: 10. CDR1 and CDR2 from the germline V gene are MNHEY and SVGAGI. This clonotype was detected ten times or more. The receptor was derived from a human donor who was either an allogeneic HSCT recipient or a stem cell or donor lymphocyte infusion donor (not recorded which). It is not recorded whose cells these are; they may come from a transplant donor. Sequencing used blood, either unsorted or a sorted T cell fraction (not recorded which). The gene calls are TRBV6-5 and TRBJ2-1; 11 bases align to TRBD2. CDR3 DNA sequence: TGTGCCAGCAGTTACCAGGCCCGGACTAGCGGGCTATACAATGAGCAGTTCTTC. Amino acid sequence: CASSYQARTSGLYNEQFF.